This TCR beta chain came from a study of cytomegalovirus exposure and HLA in healthy donors. Trimming stripped 2 bases from V and 5 bases from J, with 18 bases between. Looked up from germline, CDR1 is SQVTM and CDR2 is ANQGSEA. The CDR3 covers 15 residues. The table came from immunoSEQ multiplex PCR; TCRdb's copy has only in-frame clones and leaves some out. The sample carries more than 250,000 clones, roughly 90% recorded once. This clonotype originated in a woman in her late teens or twenties in good health and CMV-seronegative. Sequencing was carried out using PBMCs. The chain uses TRBV29-1 and TRBJ1-2; D is undetermined. CDR3 sequence reads: CSVESPVIPLYGYTF. The CDR3 DNA sequence: TGCAGCGTTGAAAGTCCAGTGATCCCTCTTTATGGCTACACCTTC.